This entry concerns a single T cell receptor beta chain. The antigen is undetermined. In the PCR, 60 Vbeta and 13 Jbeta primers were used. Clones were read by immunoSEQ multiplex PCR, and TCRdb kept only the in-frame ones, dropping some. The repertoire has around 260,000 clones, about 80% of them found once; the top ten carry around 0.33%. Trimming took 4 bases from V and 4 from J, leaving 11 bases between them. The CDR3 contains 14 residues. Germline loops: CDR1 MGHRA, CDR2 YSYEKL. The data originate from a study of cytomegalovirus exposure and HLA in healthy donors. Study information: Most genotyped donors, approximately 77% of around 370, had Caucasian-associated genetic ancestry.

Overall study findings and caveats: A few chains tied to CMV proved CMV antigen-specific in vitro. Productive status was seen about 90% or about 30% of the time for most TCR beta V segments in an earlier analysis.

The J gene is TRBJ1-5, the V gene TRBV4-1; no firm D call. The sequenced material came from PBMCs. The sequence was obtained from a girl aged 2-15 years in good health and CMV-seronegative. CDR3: CASSPFRINQPQHF. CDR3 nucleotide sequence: TGCGCCAGCAGCCCTTTCAGGATTAATCAGCCCCAGCATTTT.